The clone carrying this T cell receptor (beta chain) appeared a few times. These data come from a study of radiotherapy plus CTLA-4 blockade in lung cancer. Study details: Objective responses were recorded in around 18% of patients, with disease control recorded in 25% to 35%.

Germline CDR1 reads SGHTA; CDR2 reads FQGNSA. The CDR3 totals 15 residues. V was cut by 5 bases and J by 2 bases, with 13 bases left in between. CTLA-4 blockade using ipilimumab, together with focal radiation, was received by patients with chemo-refractory metastatic non-small-cell lung cancer. The data were produced by immunoSEQ multiplex PCR, yet TCRdb's version contains in-frame clones alone and is incomplete. This sample has about 30,000 clones; over 75% occur once, and the top ten carry around 7.7%. Source: peripheral blood, taken from a patient treated with radiotherapy plus ipilimumab. The receptor was isolated from a human donor with non-small cell lung cancer who had stable disease on radiotherapy plus ipilimumab. V and J are TRBV7-2 and TRBJ1-5; D is possibly TRBD1 (5 bases). The CDR3 loop is CASSPSGGRNQPQHF. CDR3 nucleotide sequence: TGTGCCAGCAGCCCCTCGGGGGGTCGCAATCAGCCCCAGCATTTT.